This T cell receptor beta chain was sequenced for a study of T cell responses to AZD1222 COVID-19 vaccine. The overall study: The analysis combined second doses at about 4 or about 12 weeks.

This clone has just one count. What it recognizes is unknown. V was clipped by 6 bases and J by 4 bases; unmatched bases: 7. Looked up from germline, CDR1 is ENHRY and CDR2 is SYGVKD. This CDR3 has 15 amino acids. Using immunoSEQ multiplex PCR, the repertoire was profiled, and TCRdb retains in-frame clones only, with some absent. Found here are around 92,000 clones, 90% to 95% of them singletons; the top ten hold roughly 7.5%. Study-level results: Mostly white British, mostly female donors; authors suggested clonal diversity may be underestimated. Regions 160-218 and 743-854 held dominance among vaccine-associated CD4 TCRs, which spanned spike.

The material sequenced was peripheral blood, taken on day 0 of AZD1222 vaccination. The rearrangement uses TRBV10-3 and TRBJ2-7, with TRBD1 matching 12 bases. The TCR comes from an adult in good health. The CDR3 here is CAISLGQGASYEQYF. CDR3 bases: TGTGCCATCAGCCTGGGACAGGGGGCCTCTTACGAGCAGTACTTC.